The 22 T cell receptor beta chains in this list originate from one sample, sequenced in a study of post-analysis software for immune sequencing data. Findings and caveats of the study: The study found TRBV5-6, TRBV5-1 and TRBV20-1 among several TRBV segments more frequent in patients than controls.

The TCR beta cDNA libraries contained unique molecular identifiers. TCRdb reprocessed the PCR reads via MiXCR and lists one record per CDR3 protein. This table holds about 460,000 distinct CDR3 sequences, approximately 45% found once. No antigen is known for these receptors. Sequenced material: blood. All receptors derive from a girl aged 10 to 17 with multiple sclerosis.

This clonotype was detected only a few times. The chain has TRBV20-1 and TRBJ2-7; D is possibly TRBD2 (5 bases). CDR3 length: 15 amino acids. CDR1 is DFQATT, CDR2 SNEGSKA, per germline (reference sequence). Between the trimmed V and J ends, which lost 2 bases and 4 bases, there was a span of 18 bases. The DNA of the CDR3 is TGCAGTGCTAGACCACCCGCACTAGAAAAATACGAGCAGTACTTC. Protein: CSARPPALEKYEQYF.

This clonotype has ten or more counts. This sequence joins TRBV18 and TRBJ2-5; D gene ambiguous. The germline CDR1 and CDR2 sequences are KGHSH and LQKENI. V lost 2 bases, J lost 5 bases, and 3 bases lay in between. This CDR3 has 11 amino acids. The DNA for the CDR3 is TGTGCCAGCTCACCATCTGAGACCCAGTACTTC. The encoded protein is CASSPSETQYF.

This clonotype has only a few counts. The rearrangement uses TRBV12-3 or TRBV12-4 and TRBJ2-3; D is ambiguous. CDR3 length equals 17 residues. V shed 3 bases and J shed 2 bases, with 18 bases lying between them. This CDR3 reads CASSFAQGGTVTDTQYF. The CDR3 DNA sequence: TGTGCCAGCAGTTTTGCCCAAGGTGGAACAGTCACAGATACGCAGTATTTT.

This chain connects TRBV11-1 to TRBJ2-4; 9 nucleotides agree with TRBD1. This CDR3 spans 15 amino acids. Germline values: CDR1 SGHAT, CDR2 FQDESV (reference sequence). V was pared by 8 bases and J by 2 bases, with 7 bases of the junction left unmatched. The CDR3 nucleotides read TGTGCCAGCGCCGGGGGACAGGGCACCAAAAACATTCAGTACTTC. The encoded protein is CASAGGQGTKNIQYF.

The chain combines TRBV7-2 with TRBJ2-7, with TRBD2 identical over 7 bases. V lost 2 bases, J lost 6 bases, and 10 bases stayed unmatched. The germline gives CDR1 SGHTA, CDR2 FQGNSA. The CDR3 is 15 amino acids. The CDR3 bases are TGTGCCAGCAGCTTACGGGCGCGGGAGTACGGCGAGCAGTACTTC. Translating gives CASSLRAREYGEQYF.

The chain has TRBV9 and TRBJ2-3; D not certain. V was cut by 6 bases and J by 2 bases, with 13 bases left in between. The CDR3 is 14 amino acids. Germline CDR1 SGDLS, CDR2 YYNGEE. CDR3 residues: CASTHGLFTDTQYF. Written as DNA, the CDR3 is TGTGCCAGCACCCACGGGCTTTTCACAGATACGCAGTATTTT.

A single count supports this clonotype. Possible read error: a much larger clone is one base away. The CDR3 DNA follows: TGCGCCAGCAGCTTGGTCACCCAAGAGACCCAGTACTTC. It yields the protein CASSLVTQETQYF. The rearrangement uses TRBV5-1 and TRBJ2-5; D call uncertain. CDR3 size: 13 residues. V was pared by 0 bases and J by 1 base, with 4 bases between. The germline gives CDR1 SGHRS, CDR2 YFSETQ. The whole variable domain, remainder taken from reference TRBV5-1 and TRBJ2-5, is KAGVTQTPRYLIKTRGQQVTLSCSPISGHRSVSWYQQTPGQGLQFLFEYFSETQRNKGNFPGRFSGRQFSNSRSEMNVSTLELGDSALYLCASSLVTQETQYFGPGTRLLVL.

The chain carries TRBV6-5 and TRBJ1-1; 7 bases agree with TRBD1. Germline CDR1 MNHEY, CDR2 SVGAGI. Losses at the gene ends were 8 bases for V and 2 bases for J; bases not matched to a gene: 5. The CDR3 consists of 13 residues. In DNA, the CDR3 is TGTGCCAGCGGAGGAGGGGGCAACACTGAAGCTTTCTTT. As protein: CASGGGGNTEAFF.

The V gene is TRBV12-3 or TRBV12-4, the J gene TRBJ2-4, with D possibly being TRBD2 (6 bases). The end of the DNA is better explained by TRBJ2-7, so the J call may be wrong. The CDR3 totals 14 residues. CDR3 nucleotides: TGTGCCAGCAGTCCCCCGGGGGTCACCTACGAGCAGTACTTC. It is translated as CASSPPGVTYEQYF.

The genes are TRBV12-3 or TRBV12-4 and TRBJ1-2; D is possibly TRBD1 (5 bases). There are 13 residues in the CDR3. The V gene lost 6 bases and the J gene lost 6 bases, with 14 bases spanning the gap. CDR3 DNA sequence: TGTGCCAGCAGCGCGGACAAGGCGGATGGCTACACCTTC. Its translation: CASSADKADGYTF.

This clonotype was detected only a few times. At one boundary the junction diverges from the germline segment, which might be a read error. The chain employs TRBV25-1 and TRBJ1-2; TRBD1 might be the D (6 bases). The CDR3 is made up of 14 amino acids. Looked up from germline, CDR1 is MGHDK and CDR2 is SYGVNS. The CDR3 sequence is CASSGAGHIYVYTF. The CDR3 DNA is TGTGCCAGCAGTGGAGCGGGACACATATATGTCTACACCTTC.

The chain uses TRBV11-3 and TRBJ2-3; D possibly uses TRBD1 or TRBD2 (5 bases each). This CDR3 contains 14 residues. The V end lost 2 bases, the J end lost 4 bases, and 10 bases lay between the germline ends. Germline V gene lookup returns CDR1 SGHNT and CDR2 YENEEA. The CDR3 protein is CASSLSRGADTQYF. The CDR3 DNA sequence: TGTGCCAGCAGCTTAAGTCGGGGCGCAGATACGCAGTATTTT.

The chain links TRBV5-1 to TRBJ2-4; 8 nucleotides match TRBD2. Trimming took 0 bases from V and 9 from J; bases not matched to a gene: 8. Germline V gene sequence: CDR1 SGHRS, CDR2 YFSETQ. CDR3 length: 15 amino acids. Here the CDR3 reads CASSLVTSAEGIQYF. The CDR3 DNA reads as TGCGCCAGCAGCTTGGTGACTAGCGCCGAGGGCATTCAGTACTTC.

The chain carries TRBV9 and TRBJ2-7; D gene uncertain. Germline V gene sequence: CDR1 SGDLS, CDR2 YYNGEE. Trimming removed 0 bases at V and 3 bases at J, with 10 bases between. CDR3 length equals 14 residues. The CDR3 nucleotides are TGTGCCAGCAGCGTAGAGGCCCTCGACTACGAGCAGTACTTC. Translation: CASSVEALDYEQYF.

The chain employs TRBV7-3 and TRBJ2-1, with 12 bases identical to TRBD2. The CDR3 covers 18 residues. J lost 8 bases, V lost 5 bases, and 16 bases had no gene match. CDR1 and CDR2 from the germline V gene are SGHTA and FQGTGA. The CDR3 sequence: CASSASGTSGLERDEQFF. DNA of the CDR3: TGTGCCAGCAGCGCCTCCGGGACTAGCGGGTTAGAGAGAGATGAGCAGTTCTTC.

The chain recombines TRBV29-1 with TRBJ2-1, with D possibly TRBD2 on 5 matching bases. The CDR3 sequence is 16 residues long. With 1 base removed from V and 9 bases from J, the gap between germline ends came to 22 bases. Germline V gene sequence: CDR1 SQVTM, CDR2 ANQGSEA. CDR3 in amino acids: CSVEGQERAINGEQFF. The DNA for the CDR3 is TGCAGCGTTGAAGGGCAGGAGAGGGCCATCAATGGTGAGCAGTTCTTC.

This rearrangement joins TRBV6-5 to TRBJ1-2; 11 positions agree with TRBD1. With V trimmed by 1 base and J by 5 bases, 3 bases remained unmatched. This CDR3 has 15 residues. The V gene's germline CDR1 is MNHEY and CDR2 SVGAGI. Here the CDR3 reads CASSYWDRGNYGYTF. The DNA of the CDR3 is TGTGCCAGCAGTTACTGGGACAGGGGGAATTATGGCTACACCTTC.

The table lists this clonotype with a few counts. The chain couples TRBV6-5 to TRBJ2-7; the D gene is possibly TRBD2 (5 bases). The germline gives CDR1 MNHEY, CDR2 SVGAGI. CDR3 size: 15 residues. V was clipped by 0 bases and J by 5 bases, with 14 bases between them. CDR3 DNA: TGTGCCAGCAGTTACTCTCATTCGGTGCGGGACGAGCAGTACTTC. Protein: CASSYSHSVRDEQYF.

The chain joins TRBV18 to TRBJ2-5; no clear D. Deletions cut 3 bases from V and 1 base from J, with 12 bases between. Germline V gene sequence: CDR1 KGHSH, CDR2 LQKENI. There are 15 residues in the CDR3. The CDR3 region has the DNA TGTGCCAGCTCACCGGCCCCCACAGTCCAAGAGACCCAGTACTTC. Translated, it gives CASSPAPTVQETQYF.

The rearrangement joins TRBV12-3 or TRBV12-4 to TRBJ1-5; 7 positions agree with TRBD1. The CDR3 totals 14 residues. V shed 6 bases, J shed 4 bases, and the junction held 6 bases outside the gene matches. CDR3 amino acids: CASRGQESNQPQHF. In DNA form, the CDR3 reads TGTGCCAGCAGAGGACAGGAATCGAATCAGCCCCAGCATTTT.

Comment on this clonotype: One junction end does not reproduce the germline sequence, and a read error may be involved. The rearrangement uses TRBV29-1 and TRBJ2-5, with D possibly matching TRBD2 (6 bases). The CDR3 has 17 amino acids. In germline, CDR1 is SQVTM, CDR2 ANQGSEA. The CDR3 reads CSVDAGVAALYHETQYF. Here the CDR3 DNA reads TGCAGCGTTGATGCCGGGGTAGCGGCCTTGTACCATGAGACCCAGTACTTC.

This clonotype was seen only a few times. The V call is TRBV6-2 or TRBV6-3, the J call TRBJ2-7; 7 nucleotides align to TRBD1. Unmatched junction bases numbered 22, after V lost 5 bases and J lost 3 bases. CDR1 is MNHEY and CDR2 is SVGEGT in the germline V gene. The CDR3 extends over 19 amino acids. In nucleotides, the CDR3 is TGTGCCAGCAGTAAAACCCCGGACAGGCATCTCACGGGTGACTACGAGCAGTACTTC. Its translation: CASSKTPDRHLTGDYEQYF.